These 18 T cell receptor beta chains were all obtained from the same sample, sequenced in a study of blood T cell repertoires in COVID-19. Using immunoSEQ multiplex PCR, the repertoire was profiled, and TCRdb retains in-frame clones only, with some absent. The sample comprises about 69,000 clones, just under 80% of which are singletons, and roughly 50% rests with the top ten. The material sequenced was peripheral blood. The receptors originated from a human donor in a cohort sampled during active COVID-19.

This clone showed up just a few times. The rearrangement uses TRBV6-2 or TRBV6-3 and TRBJ2-1, with 10 bases that match TRBD2. V lost 2 bases to trimming and J lost 6 bases; unmatched junction nucleotides: 10. The CDR3 runs 17 residues. Looked up from germline, CDR1 is MNHEY and CDR2 is SVGEGT. For the CDR3, the DNA is TGTGCCAGCAGTTACGAGATGTTAGCGGGAGGTGGCAATGAGCAGTTCTTC. Its protein is CASSYEMLAGGGNEQFF.

V gene TRBV2 combines with J gene TRBJ2-1, with D perhaps TRBD2 (6 bases). Deletions cut 6 bases from V and 3 bases from J, with 15 bases between. CDR1 and CDR2 (germline): SNHLY, FYNNEI. The CDR3 sequence is 15 residues long. The CDR3 loop reads CASSQGLNSYNEQFF. CDR3 in DNA: TGTGCCAGCAGCCAGGGACTCAATAGCTACAATGAGCAGTTCTTC.

J is TRBJ2-6 and V is TRBV28, with 11 nucleotides matching TRBD1. CDR3 length: 17 amino acids. Trimming removed 6 bases from V and 7 bases from J; junction bases left unmatched: 11. Per the germline V gene, CDR1 is MDHEN and CDR2 is SYDVKM. The DNA for the CDR3 is TGTGCCAGCAGGGATGGACAGGGGGCAAGAGGAGCCAACGTCCTGACTTTC. This codes for CASRDGQGARGANVLTF.

CDR3 sequence reads: CASSPPLGSGNTIYF. The CDR3 DNA reads as TGTGCCAGTAGTCCGCCCCTAGGCTCTGGAAACACCATATATTTT. This chain links TRBV19 with TRBJ1-3; D is unclear. V lost 5 bases, J lost 0 bases, and 11 bases lay in between. The V gene's germline CDR1 is LNHDA and CDR2 SQIVND (reference sequence). CDR3 length: 15 residues.

The rearrangement joins TRBV10-1 to TRBJ2-2, with TRBD1 as a possible D gene (5 bases). The germline V and J ends were trimmed by 6 bases and 7 bases, with 12 bases remaining between them. CDR3 length: 13 amino acids. Germline values: CDR1 WNHNN, CDR2 SYGVQD (reference sequence). CDR3: CASSGARVGELFF. In DNA, the CDR3 is TGCGCCAGCAGCGGAGCCAGGGTCGGGGAGCTGTTTTTT.

CDR3 residues: CASSGGQGAGETQYF. As DNA, the CDR3 is TGTGCCAGCAGCGGTGGACAGGGGGCGGGGGAGACCCAGTACTTC. This chain links TRBV3-1 (or the pseudogene TRBV3-2) with TRBJ2-5; 11 positions match TRBD1. J gave up 5 bases and V 5 bases, and 7 bases lay outside the gene matches. The CDR3 loop spans 15 amino acids. Germline V gene sequence: CDR1 LGHDT, CDR2 YNNKEL (reference sequence).

The rearrangement links TRBV6-6 to TRBJ2-1; D is possibly TRBD1 (6 bases). This CDR3 contains 11 residues. Germline CDR1 and CDR2: MNHNY and SVGAGI (reference sequence). Trimming took off 6 bases at V and 8 bases at J, with 8 bases between the two ends. CDR3: CASSHRDEQFF. CDR3 DNA sequence: TGTGCCAGCAGCCACAGGGATGAGCAGTTCTTC.

The rearrangement joins TRBV2 to TRBJ1-2; weak D call: TRBD1 (6 bases). The CDR3 extends over 17 amino acids. V lost 1 base and J 3 bases, leaving 18 bases between the germline ends. Germline lookup yields CDR1 SNHLY and CDR2 FYNNEI. This chain's CDR3 is CASSEVQADRLYYGYTF. The CDR3 bases are TGTGCCAGCAGTGAAGTCCAAGCCGACAGGTTATACTATGGCTACACCTTC.

The V gene is TRBV18, the J gene TRBJ1-1; 10 nucleotides line up with TRBD1. Germline loops: CDR1 KGHSH, CDR2 LQKENI. Germline trimming cut 4 bases from V and 5 bases from J; bases unmatched to any gene: 7. The CDR3 loop spans 15 amino acids. CDR3 DNA sequence: TGTGCCAGCTCACTAACGGGACAGGGGTCAACTGAAGCTTTCTTT. Residues: CASSLTGQGSTEAFF.

The rearrangement joins TRBV11-2 to TRBJ2-3, with TRBD1 matching 8 bases. V shed 3 bases and J 2 bases; nucleotides not matched to a gene: 7. Germline assignment: CDR1 SGHAT and CDR2 FQNNGV. This CDR3 spans 16 amino acids. Here the CDR3 DNA reads TGTGCCAGCAGCTTGGCACGGGACAGGTACACAGATACGCAGTATTTT. Translating it yields CASSLARDRYTDTQYF.

This clone was counted once. The J gene is TRBJ2-3, the V gene TRBV19; 9 bases agree with TRBD1. CDR3 length: 14 residues. J gave up 7 bases and V 3 bases, and 5 bases lay outside the gene matches. The germline gives CDR1 LNHDA, CDR2 SQIVND (reference sequence). As DNA, the CDR3 is TGTGCCAGTAGTATCGGGACAGGGAGGAATACGCAGTATTTT. Its translation is CASSIGTGRNTQYF.

The chain joins TRBV6-1 to TRBJ2-1; 7 bases are a match to TRBD2. This CDR3 region has 15 residues. The V segment lost 2 bases and the J segment 10 bases; nucleotides outside the gene matches: 11. CDR1 and CDR2 (germline): MNHNS, SASEGT. The CDR3 DNA follows: TGTGCCAGCAGTGAAAACTGGGGCGGGAGTGGAGAGCAGTTCTTC. Its protein is CASSENWGGSGEQFF.

The genes are TRBV7-9 and TRBJ2-1; 9 positions agree with TRBD2. The germline V gene encodes CDR1 SEHNR and CDR2 FQNEAQ (reference sequence). This CDR3 has 15 amino acids. V gave up 7 bases and J gave up 9 bases; unmatched junction bases: 13. CDR3 nucleotides: TGTGCCAGCAAAGTAGCGGGGGCCATAAGCGGTGAGCAGTTCTTC. Protein product: CASKVAGAISGEQFF.

The rearrangement links TRBV24-1 to TRBJ2-2; D may be TRBD2 (5 bases). The CDR3 spans 16 residues. Germline CDR1 KGHDR, CDR2 SFDVKD. V gave up 8 bases and J gave up 0 bases, with 15 bases separating them. CDR3 DNA: TGTGCCACCACTTCGTCGGGGTACGCGAACACCGGGGAGCTGTTTTTT. Translation: CATTSSGYANTGELFF.

The chain couples TRBV3-1 (or the pseudogene TRBV3-2) to TRBJ1-2; maybe TRBD1 (5 bases). Germline values: CDR1 LGHDT, CDR2 YNNKEL (reference sequence). Trimming took off 6 bases at V and 8 bases at J, with 22 bases between the two ends. The CDR3 is made up of 15 amino acids. Here the CDR3 reads CASSPKPGGLRGYTF. CDR3 nucleotide sequence: TGTGCCAGCAGTCCTAAACCGGGGGGTTTGCGGGGCTACACCTTC.

The J gene is TRBJ1-6, the V gene TRBV10-3; 7 bases match TRBD1. The CDR3 spans 14 residues. Trimming cost V 5 bases and J 5 bases; bases outside gene matches: 3. CDR1 is ENHRY and CDR2 is SYGVKD in the germline V gene. The CDR3 region has the DNA TGTGCCATCAGTATAGGGACAGATAATTCACCCCTCCACTTT. Protein product: CAISIGTDNSPLHF.

This chain joins TRBV28 and TRBJ2-7; 9 positions agree with TRBD2. CDR1 is MDHEN and CDR2 is SYDVKM in the germline V gene. There are 16 residues in the CDR3. Trimming took 4 bases from V and 2 from J; bases not matched to a gene: 9. CDR3 region: CASSSHSGGAAYEQYF. The CDR3 DNA reads as TGTGCCAGCAGTTCCCATAGCGGGGGTGCTGCCTACGAGCAGTACTTC.

The chain joins TRBV19 to TRBJ1-5, with D tentatively TRBD1 (6 bases). In germline, CDR1 is LNHDA, CDR2 SQIVND (reference sequence). CDR3 length: 15 residues. With 4 bases removed from V and 4 bases from J, the gap between germline ends came to 14 bases. This CDR3 is CASSSREGGNQPQHF. DNA of the CDR3: TGTGCCAGTAGTAGTAGGGAGGGGGGGAATCAGCCCCAGCATTTT.